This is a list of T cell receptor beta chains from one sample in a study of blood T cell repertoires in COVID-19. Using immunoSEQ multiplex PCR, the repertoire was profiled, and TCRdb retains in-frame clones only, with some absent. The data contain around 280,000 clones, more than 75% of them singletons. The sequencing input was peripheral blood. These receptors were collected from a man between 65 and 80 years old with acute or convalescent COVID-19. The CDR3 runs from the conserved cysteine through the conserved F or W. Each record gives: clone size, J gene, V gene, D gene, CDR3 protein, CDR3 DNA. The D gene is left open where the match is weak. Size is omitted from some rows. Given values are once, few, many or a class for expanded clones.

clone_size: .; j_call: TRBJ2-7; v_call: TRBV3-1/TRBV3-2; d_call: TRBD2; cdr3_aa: CASSITSAEQYF; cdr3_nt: TGTGCCAGCAGCATAACTAGCGCCGAGCAGTACTTC
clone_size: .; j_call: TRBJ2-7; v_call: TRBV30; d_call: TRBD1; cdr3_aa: CAWSRDSNYEQYF; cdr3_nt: TGTGCCTGGAGCCGGGACAGCAACTACGAGCAGTACTTC
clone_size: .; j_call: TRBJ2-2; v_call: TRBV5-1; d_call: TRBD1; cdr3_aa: CASSPRQGPRTGELFF; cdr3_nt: TGCGCCAGCAGCCCACGACAGGGTCCAAGGACCGGGGAGCTGTTTTTT
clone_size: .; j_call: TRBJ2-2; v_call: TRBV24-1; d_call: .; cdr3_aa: CATGRTDNTGELFF; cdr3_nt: TGTGCCACGGGCCGGACAGATAACACCGGGGAGCTGTTTTTT
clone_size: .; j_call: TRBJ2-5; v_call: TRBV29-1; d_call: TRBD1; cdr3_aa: CSAPTGGWGETQYF; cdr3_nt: TGCAGCGCACCTACAGGGGGCTGGGGAGAGACCCAGTACTTC
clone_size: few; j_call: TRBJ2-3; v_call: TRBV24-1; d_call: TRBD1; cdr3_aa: CATSDSTKGEGAPDTQYF; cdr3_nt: TGTGCCACCAGTGATTCAACAAAGGGTGAGGGGGCACCAGATACGCAGTATTTT
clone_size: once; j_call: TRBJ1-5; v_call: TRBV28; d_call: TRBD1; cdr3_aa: CASSFAGGIWQPQHF; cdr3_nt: TGTGCCAGCAGTTTCGCAGGGGGCATCTGGCAGCCCCAGCATTTT
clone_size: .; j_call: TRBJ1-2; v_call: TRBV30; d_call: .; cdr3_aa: CAWSTQNRVEGGYTF; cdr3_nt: TGTGCCTGGAGTACCCAGAACAGGGTTGAGGGGGGCTACACCTTC
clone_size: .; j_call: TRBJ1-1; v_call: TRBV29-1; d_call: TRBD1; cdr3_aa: CSVRQGLSEAFF; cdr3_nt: TGCAGCGTCAGACAGGGACTCTCTGAAGCTTTCTTT
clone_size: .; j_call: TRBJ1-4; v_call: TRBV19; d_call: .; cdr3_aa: CASSTTAANEKLFF; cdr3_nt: TGTGCCAGTAGTACTACAGCGGCTAATGAAAAACTGTTTTTT
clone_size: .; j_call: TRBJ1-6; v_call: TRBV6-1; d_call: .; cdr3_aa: CASSELVGRGSPLHF; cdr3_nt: TGTGCCAGCAGTGAACTAGTGGGCAGGGGTTCACCCCTCCACTTT
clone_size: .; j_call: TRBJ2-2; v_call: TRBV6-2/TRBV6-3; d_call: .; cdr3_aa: CASSYSDSGYTGELFF; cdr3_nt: TGTGCCAGCAGTTACTCGGACTCGGGATACACCGGGGAGCTGTTTTTT
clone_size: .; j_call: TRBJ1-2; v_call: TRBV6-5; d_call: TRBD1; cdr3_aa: CASRRDRRSNGYTF; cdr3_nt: TGTGCCAGCAGAAGGGACAGGAGATCGAATGGCTACACCTTC
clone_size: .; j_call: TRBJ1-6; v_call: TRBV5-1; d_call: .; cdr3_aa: CASSLDRVYSPLHF; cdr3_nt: TGCGCCAGCAGCTTGGACAGGGTCTATTCACCCCTCCACTTT
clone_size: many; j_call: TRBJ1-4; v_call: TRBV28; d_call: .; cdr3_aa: CASSLRLGATNEKLFF; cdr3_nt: TGTGCCAGCAGTTTACGCCTCGGAGCAACTAATGAAAAACTGTTTTTT
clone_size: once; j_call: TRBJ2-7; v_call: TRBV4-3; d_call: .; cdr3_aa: CASSQDRRAEQYF; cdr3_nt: TGCGCCAGCAGCCAAGATCGGAGGGCCGAGCAGTACTTC
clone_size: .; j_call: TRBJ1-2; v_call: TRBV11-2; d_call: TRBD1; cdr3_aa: CASSSPGQGAQGYTF; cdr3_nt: TGTGCCAGCAGCTCGCCGGGACAGGGGGCGCAAGGCTACACCTTC
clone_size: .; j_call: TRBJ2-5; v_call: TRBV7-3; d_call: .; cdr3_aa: CASSAAGAGETQYF; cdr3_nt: TGTGCCAGCAGCGCTGCAGGGGCAGGGGAGACCCAGTACTTC
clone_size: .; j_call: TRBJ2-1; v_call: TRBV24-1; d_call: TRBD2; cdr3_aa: CATSDPGTRGYNEQFF; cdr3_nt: TGTGCCACCAGTGACCCCGGGACTAGAGGGTACAATGAGCAGTTCTTC
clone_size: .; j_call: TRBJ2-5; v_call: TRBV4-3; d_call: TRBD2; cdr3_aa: CASSSGLGLETQYF; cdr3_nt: TGCGCCAGCAGTTCGGGACTAGGTCTCGAGACCCAGTACTTC
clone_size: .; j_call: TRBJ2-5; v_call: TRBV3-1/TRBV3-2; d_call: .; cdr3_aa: CASSQLGVPQETQYF; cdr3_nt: TGTGCCAGCAGCCAACTCGGGGTCCCCCAAGAGACCCAGTACTTC
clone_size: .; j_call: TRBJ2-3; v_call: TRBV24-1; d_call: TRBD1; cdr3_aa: CATSDQGQLTDTQYF; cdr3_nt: TGTGCCACCAGTGACCAGGGACAGCTAACAGATACGCAGTATTTT
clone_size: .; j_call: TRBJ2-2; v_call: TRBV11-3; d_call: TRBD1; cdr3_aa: CASSPGQGRNTGELFF; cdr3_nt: TGTGCCAGCAGCCCGGGACAGGGTAGAAACACCGGGGAGCTGTTTTTT
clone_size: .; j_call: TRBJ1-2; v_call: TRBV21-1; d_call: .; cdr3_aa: CVSSIPSAGYDGYTF; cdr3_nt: TGTGTCAGCAGCATCCCTTCGGCAGGGTACGATGGCTACACCTTC
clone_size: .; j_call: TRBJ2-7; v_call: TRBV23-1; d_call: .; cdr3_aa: CASSHRTINTYEQYF; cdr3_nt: TGCGCCAGCAGTCACCGGACAATTAACACCTACGAGCAGTACTTC
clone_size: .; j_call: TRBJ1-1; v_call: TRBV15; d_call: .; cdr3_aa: CATSGNLNTEAFF; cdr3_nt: TGTGCCACCAGCGGTAACTTGAACACTGAAGCTTTCTTT
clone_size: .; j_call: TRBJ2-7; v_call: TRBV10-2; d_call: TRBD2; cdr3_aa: CASSLDSGEYEQYF; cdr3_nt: TGCGCCAGCAGTTTAGACAGCGGGGAGTACGAGCAGTACTTC
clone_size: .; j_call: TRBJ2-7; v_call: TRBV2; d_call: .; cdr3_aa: CASTWTGEQYF; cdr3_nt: TGTGCCAGCACTTGGACGGGAGAGCAGTACTTC
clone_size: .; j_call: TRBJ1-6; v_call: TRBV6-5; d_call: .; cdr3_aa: CASSLTRSPLHF; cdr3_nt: TGTGCCAGCAGTTTAACCCGGTCCCCCCTCCACTTT
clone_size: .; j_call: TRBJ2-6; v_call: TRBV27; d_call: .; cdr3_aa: CASSLWAPQVSGANVLTF; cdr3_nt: TGTGCCAGCAGTTTATGGGCTCCCCAGGTCTCTGGGGCCAACGTCCTGACTTTC
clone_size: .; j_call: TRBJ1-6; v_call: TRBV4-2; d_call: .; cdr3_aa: CASSRRQVSNNSPLHF; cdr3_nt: TGTGCCAGCAGCCGAAGACAGGTATCGAATAATTCACCCCTCCACTTT
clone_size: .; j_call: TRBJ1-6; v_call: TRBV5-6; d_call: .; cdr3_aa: CASTPRGLSYNSPLHF; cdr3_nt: TGTGCCAGCACCCCCAGAGGGCTCTCCTATAATTCACCCCTCCACTTT
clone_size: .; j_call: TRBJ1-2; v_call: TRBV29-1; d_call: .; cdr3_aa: CSVGSGGDNSYGYTF; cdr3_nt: TGCAGCGTTGGGAGTGGGGGGGACAACTCCTATGGCTACACCTTC
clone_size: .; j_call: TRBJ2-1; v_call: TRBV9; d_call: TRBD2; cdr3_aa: CASSVSGRANNEQFF; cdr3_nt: TGTGCCAGCAGCGTAAGCGGGAGAGCAAACAATGAGCAGTTCTTC
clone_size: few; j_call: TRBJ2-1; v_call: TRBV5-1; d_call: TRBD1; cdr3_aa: CASSRTGAKGPYNEQFF; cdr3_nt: TGCGCCAGCAGCAGGACAGGAGCTAAGGGACCCTACAATGAGCAGTTCTTC
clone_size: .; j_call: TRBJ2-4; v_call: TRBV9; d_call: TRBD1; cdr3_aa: CASSLSGTEINIQYF; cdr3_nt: TGTGCCAGCAGCCTATCCGGGACAGAGATAAACATTCAGTACTTC
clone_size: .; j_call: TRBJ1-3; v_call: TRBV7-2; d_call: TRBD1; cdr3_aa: CASTQLTGDGNTIYF; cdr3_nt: TGTGCCAGCACCCAACTGACAGGGGATGGAAACACCATATATTTT
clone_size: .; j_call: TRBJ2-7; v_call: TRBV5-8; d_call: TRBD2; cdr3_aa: CASSRGDGGSYEQYF; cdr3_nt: TGTGCCAGCAGCCGAGGGGACGGGGGGTCCTACGAGCAGTACTTC
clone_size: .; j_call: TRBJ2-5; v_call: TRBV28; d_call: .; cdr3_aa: CASSRGQPQETQYF; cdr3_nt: TGTGCCAGCAGCCGCGGACAGCCCCAAGAGACCCAGTACTTC
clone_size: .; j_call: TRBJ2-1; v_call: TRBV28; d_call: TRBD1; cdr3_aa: CASSLHGTGVNEQFF; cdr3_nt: TGTGCCAGCAGTTTACATGGGACAGGTGTAAATGAGCAGTTCTTC
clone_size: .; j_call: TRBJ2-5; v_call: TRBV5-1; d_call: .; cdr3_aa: CASSLNPPGETQYF; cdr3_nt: TGCGCCAGCAGCTTGAACCCGCCCGGAGAGACCCAGTACTTC
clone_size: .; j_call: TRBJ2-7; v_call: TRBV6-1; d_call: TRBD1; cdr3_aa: CASSEAGTGISEQYF; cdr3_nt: TGTGCCAGCAGTGAAGCGGGGACAGGGATTAGCGAGCAGTACTTC
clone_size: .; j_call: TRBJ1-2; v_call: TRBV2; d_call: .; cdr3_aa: CASKRLVANYGYTF; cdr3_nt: TGTGCCAGCAAAAGACTGGTCGCGAACTATGGCTACACCTTC
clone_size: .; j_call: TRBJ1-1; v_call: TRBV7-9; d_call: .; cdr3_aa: CASSSGQGPTEAFF; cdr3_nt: TGTGCCAGCAGCTCAGGGCAGGGCCCAACTGAAGCTTTCTTT
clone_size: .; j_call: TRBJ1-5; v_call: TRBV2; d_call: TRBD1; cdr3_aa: CASSDLGTGFEPQHF; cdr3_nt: TGTGCCAGCAGCGACCTCGGGACAGGATTTGAGCCCCAGCATTTT
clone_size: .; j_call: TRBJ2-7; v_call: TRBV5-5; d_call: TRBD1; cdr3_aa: CASSGTGGEYEQYF; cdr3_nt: TGTGCCAGCAGCGGGACAGGTGGGGAGTACGAGCAGTACTTC
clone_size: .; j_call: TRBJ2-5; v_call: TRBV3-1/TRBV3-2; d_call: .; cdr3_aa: CASSPRPSRETQYF; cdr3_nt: TGTGCCAGCAGCCCCAGGCCCAGCCGGGAGACCCAGTACTTC
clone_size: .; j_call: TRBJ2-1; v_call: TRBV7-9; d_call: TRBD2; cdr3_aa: CASSPGTSGPNEQFF; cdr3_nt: TGTGCCAGCAGCCCCGGGACTAGCGGACCCAATGAGCAGTTCTTC
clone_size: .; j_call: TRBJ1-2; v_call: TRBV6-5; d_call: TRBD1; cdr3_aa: CASRPSTGGFYGYTF; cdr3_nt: TGTGCCAGCAGACCCTCGACAGGGGGTTTCTATGGCTACACCTTC
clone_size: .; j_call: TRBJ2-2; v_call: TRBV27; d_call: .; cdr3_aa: CASRLGQLGGELFF; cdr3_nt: TGTGCCAGCAGACTCGGACAGCTTGGCGGGGAGCTGTTTTTT
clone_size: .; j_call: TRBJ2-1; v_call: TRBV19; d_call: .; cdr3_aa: CASSESLTVYNEQFF; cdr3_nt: TGTGCCAGTAGTGAGAGCTTGACAGTTTACAATGAGCAGTTCTTC
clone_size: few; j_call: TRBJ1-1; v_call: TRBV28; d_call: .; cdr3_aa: CASSLPSVQEAFF; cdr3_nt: TGTGCCAGCAGTTTACCATCCGTACAAGAAGCTTTCTTT
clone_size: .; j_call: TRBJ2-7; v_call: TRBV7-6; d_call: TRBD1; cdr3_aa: CASSLSGTGEHEQYF; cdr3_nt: TGTGCCAGCAGCTTATCCGGGACAGGGGAACACGAGCAGTACTTC